This TCR beta chain was sequenced during a study of blood T cell repertoires in COVID-19. In the study overall: Specimens from acute and convalescent COVID-19 originated in the United States, Italy and Spain.

Per the study methods: By means of reference gene primer amplification, nucleated cell counts were estimated. Sequencing used immunoSEQ multiplex PCR; TCRdb keeps in-frame clones, though not all of them. For V, J and clone size, that table is used; D and trimming come from the DNA. Among roughly 220,000 clones listed, roughly 81% were seen once. CDR1 and CDR2 from the germline V gene are SNHLY and FYNNEI. Deletions cut 1 base from V and 0 bases from J, with 7 bases between. This CDR3 comprises 15 residues. Sequencing was carried out using peripheral blood. This chain connects TRBV2 to TRBJ2-1; no clear D gene. The origin of this receptor is a woman older than 75 with COVID-19, enrolled during active disease. CDR3 bases: TGTGCCAGCAGTGAAGACTTTGTCTCCTACAATGAGCAGTTCTTC. Amino acid sequence: CASSEDFVSYNEQFF.